The 9 T cell receptor beta chains below all came from one sample that was sequenced in a study of PD-1 blockade in classical Hodgkin lymphoma. Time point meaning: cycle 4 day 1 (C4D1), after 6 weeks of nivolumab. Relapses following autologous stem cell transplantation were seen in all patients, with brentuximab vedotin exposure varying. Some clones are missing from TCRdb's copy, which holds only in-frame ones; the method was immunoSEQ multiplex PCR. The table shows approximately 52,000 clones, with roughly 86% occurring only once. Sequenced material: peripheral blood mononuclear cells (PBMCs), taken before the fourth cycle of nivolumab. The receptors come from a human donor with classical Hodgkin lymphoma.

V is TRBV9 and J is TRBJ2-3; TRBD2 matches 8 bases. V lost 0 bases, J lost 5 bases, and 11 bases stayed unmatched. CDR1 is SGDLS and CDR2 is YYNGEE in the germline V gene. The CDR3 length is 17 residues. CDR3 in DNA: TGTGCCAGCAGCGTAGGCCCTACGGGGGGGCATGGAGATACGCAGTATTTT. Translating it yields CASSVGPTGGHGDTQYF.

The chain recombines TRBV11-2 with TRBJ2-7, with TRBD1 as a possible D gene (6 bases). CDR1 and CDR2 (germline): SGHAT, FQNNGV. The CDR3 covers 16 residues. V was cut by 1 base and J by 0 bases, with 13 bases left in between. CDR3 region: CASSLVGGPHSYEQYF. The CDR3 nucleotides are TGTGCCAGCAGCTTAGTAGGGGGACCGCACTCCTACGAGCAGTACTTC.

The chain links TRBV28 to TRBJ2-1; 8 bases fit TRBD1. The CDR3 runs 14 residues. Germline CDR1 reads MDHEN; CDR2 reads SYDVKM. The V and J ends lost 5 bases and 6 bases, in that order; junction bases with no gene match: 6. CDR3 region: CASSQYTGGNEQFF. In nucleotides, the CDR3 is TGTGCCAGCAGTCAATACACAGGGGGCAATGAGCAGTTCTTC.

The table lists this clone with a few counts. The DNA of the CDR3 is TGTGCCAGCACCCAGGACAGAACTCATAACTATGGCTACACCTTC. It is translated as CASTQDRTHNYGYTF. This rearrangement joins TRBV11-1 to TRBJ1-2, with D possibly TRBD1 on 6 matching bases. CDR3 length: 15 amino acids. Germline V gene sequence: CDR1 SGHAT, CDR2 FQDESV (reference sequence). The ends were cut back, 7 bases at V and 1 base at J, with 16 bases in the middle. The full variable domain, in which reference TRBV11-1 and TRBJ1-2 provide the parts outside the CDR3, is EAEVAQSPRYKITEKSQAVAFWCDPISGHATLYWYRQILGQGPELLVQFQDESVVDDSQLPKDRFSAERLKGVDSTLKIQPAELGDSAMYLCASTQDRTHNYGYTFGSGTRLTVV.

This clone occurred once. This chain joins TRBV6-4 and TRBJ1-2; D gene unclear. Germline CDR1 reads MRHNA; CDR2 reads SNTAGT. Trimming stripped 5 bases from V and 4 bases from J, with 14 bases between. The CDR3 consists of 14 residues. The CDR3 region is CASSSGSPGYGYTF. CDR3 bases: TGTGCCAGCAGTTCAGGCTCCCCGGGCTATGGCTACACCTTC.

This rearrangement joins TRBV27 to TRBJ2-5, with D possibly matching TRBD2 (5 bases). The CDR3 spans 15 residues. V was cut by 4 bases and J by 2 bases, with 14 bases left in between. Germline loops: CDR1 MNHEY, CDR2 SMNVEV (reference sequence). This CDR3 reads CASSSSGIPQETQYF. CDR3 nucleotides: TGTGCCAGCAGTTCTTCCGGGATACCGCAAGAGACCCAGTACTTC.

The chain links TRBV5-1 to TRBJ1-3; a possible D gene is TRBD1 (5 bases). With 4 bases removed from V and 0 bases from J, the gap between germline ends came to 11 bases. The CDR3 has 15 residues. Germline CDR1 SGHRS, CDR2 YFSETQ. CDR3 sequence (DNA): TGCGCCAGCAGCCTGGACACTACCTCTGGAAACACCATATATTTT. Its protein product is CASSLDTTSGNTIYF.

The chain links TRBV5-4 to TRBJ2-4; no firm D call. Germline V gene lookup returns CDR1 SGHNT and CDR2 YYREEE (reference sequence). The CDR3 spans 13 residues. V was cut by 0 bases and J by 8 bases, with 9 bases left in between. Here the CDR3 DNA reads TGTGCCAGCAGCTTGGACCGCAGAGACATTCAGTACTTC. This sequence encodes CASSLDRRDIQYF. Together with reference TRBV5-4 and TRBJ2-4, the CDR3 gives the full variable domain: ETGVTQSPTHLIKTRGQQVTLRCSSQSGHNTVSWYQQALGQGPQFIFQYYREEENGRGNFPPRFSGLQFPNYSSELNVNALELDDSALYLCASSLDRRDIQYFGAGTRLSVL.

The V gene is TRBV7-8, the J gene TRBJ2-1; tentative D call: TRBD2 (6 bases). The V and J ends lost 1 base and 1 base respectively, with 11 bases between them. Germline loops: CDR1 SGHVS, CDR2 FQNEAQ. The CDR3 has 16 amino acids. The CDR3 loop reads CASSLGGLTSYNEQFF. In DNA form, the CDR3 reads TGTGCCAGCAGCTTAGGGGGACTCACATCCTACAATGAGCAGTTCTTC. Drawing the rest from reference TRBV7-8 and TRBJ2-1, the complete variable domain is GAGVSQSPRYKVAKRGQDVALRCDPISGHVSLFWYQQALGQGPEFLTYFQNEAQLDKSGLPSDRFFAERPEGSVSTLKIQRTQQEDSAVYLCASSLGGLTSYNEQFFGPGTRLTVL.